The sequence of this T cell receptor (beta chain) was determined in a study of early T cells in non-severe SARS-CoV-2 infection. Overall study: Bulk RNA taken from unsorted whole blood was sequenced, leaving chains unpaired.

Looked up from germline, CDR1 is SGHRS and CDR2 is YFSETQ. This CDR3 is built from 14 residues. The V end lost 7 bases, the J end lost 0 bases, and 12 bases lay between the germline ends. Tagging with unique molecular identifiers was applied to individual cDNA molecules. TCRdb recomputed calls from the 5' RACE reads with MiXCR, one row per CDR3 protein. The sample includes 50,000 to 70,000 distinct CDR3 sequences, under 10% of them seen just once. This clonotype was counted many times. Its target is unknown. Study-wide results and caveats: VDJdb matches were skewed toward anti-spike CD8 T cell responses.

The chain carries TRBV5-1 and TRBJ2-3; weak D call: TRBD2 (6 bases). This TCR was recovered from an adult who was a healthcare worker with PCR-confirmed SARS-CoV-2 infection or an uninfected control (not recorded which). Sequenced: whole blood. For the CDR3, the DNA is TGCGCCAGCTTAAGGGGAGGCAGCACAGATACGCAGTATTTT. Translating gives CASLRGGSTDTQYF.